In this sample, the clone carrying this T cell receptor (beta chain) turned up many times. What it binds is unknown. TCRdb fed the 5' RACE reads into MiXCR, producing one record per CDR3 protein. The table shows 150,000 to 200,000 distinct CDR3 sequences, with 30% to 40% occurring only once. This entry comes from a study of CD8 T cells in ankylosing spondylitis. Findings and caveats of the study: From matched ankylosing spondylitis synovial fluid, disease-linked clones were reportedly recovered at significantly enriched levels.

The germline V gene encodes CDR1 GTSNPN and CDR2 SVGIG (reference sequence). V lost 0 bases and J lost 5; bases outside the gene matches: 18. This CDR3 is built from 20 residues. Sequencing used synovial fluid, either unsorted or a sorted T cell fraction (not recorded which). The clonotype originates from a male donor with ankylosing spondylitis. This chain joins TRBV30 and TRBJ2-1; 11 nucleotides align to TRBD1. DNA of the CDR3: TGTGCCTGGAGTGTCCGGGACAGGGGGATGTTGTTCTACCGAAACAATGAGCAGTTCTTC. It yields the protein CAWSVRDRGMLFYRNNEQFF.